Sequencing of this T cell receptor beta chain was carried out in a study of T cell clones after liver transplantation. Study background: A pre-transplant mixed lymphocyte reaction with TCRbeta sequencing defined graft-donor-reactive clones followed in post-transplant blood. Three of eight recipients were HCV-positive; others had non-autoimmune, non-viral indications. Until 12-24 months post-transplant, subjects got standard immunosuppression and no induction.

Clones were read by immunoSEQ multiplex PCR, and TCRdb kept only the in-frame ones, dropping some. The data hold over 5,500 clones, with 70% to 80% observed a single time. With regard to this clone: Its target is not known.

Study-wide results and caveats: Migration into the graft, not deletion, may explain lost graft donor-reactive T cells.

This specimen consisted of CD8+ T cells from blood, obtained 24 months after liver transplant. This clonotype was obtained from a human patient who received a liver transplant. A share of the T cells may be of graft donor origin.

CDR3 in DNA: TGTGCCAGCAGTCTCATACAGGGGGCCGAGCAGTACTTC. Translated, it gives CASSLIQGAEQYF. The rearrangement uses TRBV27 and TRBJ2-7; 9 bases line up with TRBD1. Trimming removed 5 bases from V and 6 bases from J; junction bases left unmatched: 5. Germline lookup yields CDR1 MNHEY and CDR2 SMNVEV (reference sequence). CDR3 size: 13 residues.